The rows below give T cell receptor beta chains drawn from one sample of a study of tumor-infiltrating lymphocytes in oesophageal squamous cell carcinoma. TCRdb processed the PCR reads anew with MiXCR; each CDR3 protein has one entry. The sample contains some 9,900 distinct CDR3 sequences, under 70% of which appear only once. What was sequenced was esophageal tumor tissue. The receptor source for this set is a female donor with esophageal squamous cell carcinoma. Each CDR3 is given with its conserved first and last residue. D genes are given only for firm matches. Part of the rows lack a size; the others show once, few, many or a class for expanded clones.

TRBD1	-	TRBV24-1	TRBJ1-1	TGTGCCACCAGTGGACAGGGAAAGGCTTTCTTT	CATSGQGKAFF
TRBD2	medium-sized	TRBV24-1	TRBJ2-7	TGTGCCACCAGTGATTTTACGGCGGGAGGGACCTACGAGCAGTACTTC	CATSDFTAGGTYEQYF
TRBD1	-	TRBV7-8	TRBJ2-5	TGTGCCAGCAGCTTAGATAGGACAGGGAATTCACCCCTCCACTTC	CASSLDRTGNSPLHF
-	-	TRBV7-2	TRBJ2-7	TGTGCCAGCAGCTCGCCAGGGGGGCTCCTCTACGAGCAGTACTTC	CASSSPGGLLYEQYF
TRBD2	-	TRBV6-6	TRBJ2-7	TGTGCCAGCACACTAGCGGGGGGCTACAATGAGCAGTACTTC	CASTLAGGYNEQYF
-	few	TRBV30	TRBJ1-6	TGTGCCTGGAGTGTGGACGTGAGCTCACCCCTCCACTTT	CAWSVDVSSPLHF
-	-	TRBV2	TRBJ2-2	TGTGCCAGCAGGACAGGGAACACCGGGGAGCTGTTTTTT	CASRTGNTGELFF
-	-	TRBV27	TRBJ2-7	TGTGCCAGCAGCCGTAGGGGAGCTGACAATGAGCAGTACTTC	CASSRRGADNEQYF
TRBD2	-	TRBV24-1	TRBJ2-1	TGTGCCACCGGACATAGCGGGACTTCCTACAATGAGCAGTTCTTC	CATGHSGTSYNEQFF
TRBD2	few	TRBV7-3	TRBJ2-1	TGTGCCAGCAGTCTACGGGGACTAGCGGGATTCAATGAGCAGTTCTTC	CASSLRGLAGFNEQFF
TRBD1	few	TRBV7-2	TRBJ1-6	TGTGCCAGCAGCCGACAGGGGGCCAGTAATTCACCCCTCCACTTT	CASSRQGASNSPLHF
-	-	TRBV7-2	TRBJ2-3	TGTGCCAGTTCCCGCGGGGCTAGCACAGATACGCAGTATTTT	CASSRGASTDTQYF
-	-	TRBV7-2	TRBJ1-1	TGTGCCAGCAGTCCACAGATGAACACTGAAGCTTTCTTT	CASSPQMNTEAFF
-	-	TRBV20-1	TRBJ2-3	TGCAGTGCTAGGGGTCGCACAGATACGCAGTATTTT	CSARGRTDTQYF
TRBD1	-	TRBV6-2/TRBV6-3	TRBJ1-4	TGTGCCAGCCGAGGTACAGGGGGGGGTGAAAAACTGTTTTTT	CASRGTGGGEKLFF
-	-	TRBV7-2	TRBJ2-3	TGTGCCAGCAGCTTAGTGGCTAGCGAATACACAGATACGCAGTATTTT	CASSLVASEYTDTQYF
-	many	TRBV7-9	TRBJ2-7	TGTGCCAGCAGCTTAGGGCTCACCCCGGACGAGCAGTACTTC	CASSLGLTPDEQYF
TRBD2	medium-sized	TRBV19	TRBJ2-1	TGTGCCAGTAGACACAGCGGGAGCTCCTACAATGAGCAGTTCTTC	CASRHSGSSYNEQFF
-	-	TRBV7-6	TRBJ2-7	TGTGCCAGCAGCTGGCAAGTAATCTCCTACAATGAGCAGTACTTC	CASSWQVISYNEQYF
TRBD1	-	TRBV7-6	TRBJ1-6	TGTGCCAGCAGCTTAGACGGGACACAGGGGCCACCCCTCCACTTT	CASSLDGTQGPPLHF
TRBD2	-	TRBV19	TRBJ2-3	TGTGCCACTTTACTAGCGGGAACAGATACGCAGTATTTT	CATLLAGTDTQYF
TRBD2	-	TRBV10-2	TRBJ2-3	TGCGCCAGCAGTCTAGCGGGTCCGGTAGATACGCAGTATTTT	CASSLAGPVDTQYF
TRBD1	many	TRBV7-3	TRBJ1-2	TGTGCCAGCAGCTCGACCGGGACAGGGTACAATGGCTACACCTTC	CASSSTGTGYNGYTF
TRBD2	-	TRBV7-8	TRBJ2-5	TGTGCCAGCAGCTTGGATAGCGGGAGTGCTGAGACCCAGTACTTC	CASSLDSGSAETQYF
-	-	TRBV7-3	TRBJ2-2	TGTGCCAGCAGCTTAAGGCCCACCGGGGAGCTGTTTTTT	CASSLRPTGELFF
TRBD2	medium-sized	TRBV6-1	TRBJ2-7	TGTGCCAGCAGCCTAGGGACTAGCGGGAGAGTCTACGAGCAGTACTTC	CASSLGTSGRVYEQYF
TRBD1	many	TRBV18	TRBJ1-1	TGTGCCAGCTCACCTTCGAGACAGGGGGGCACTGAAGCTTTCTTT	CASSPSRQGGTEAFF
TRBD1	once	TRBV12-3/TRBV12-4	TRBJ2-1	TGTGCCAGCAGTCCCCCGGGACAGGATCTATACAATGAGCAGTTCTTC	CASSPPGQDLYNEQFF
TRBD2	many	TRBV28	TRBJ2-7	TGTGCCAGCAGTTTAACCCCGGGGGGGGAGCAGTACTTC	CASSLTPGGEQYF
TRBD2	-	TRBV7-3	TRBJ2-2	TGTGCCAGCAGCTTAAGGGCCCTTGAAAGCGGGAGCAGCACCGGGGAGCTGTTTTTT	CASSLRALESGSSTGELFF
-	once	TRBV11-2	TRBJ2-1	TGTGCCAGCAGCGGACGCAGCTCCTACAATGAGCAGTTCTTC	CASSGRSSYNEQFF
TRBD1	-	TRBV25-1	TRBJ1-5	TGTGCCAGCGGGACAGGGGTTCATCAGCCCCAGCATTTT	CASGTGVHQPQHF
-	medium-sized	TRBV7-9	TRBJ2-7	TGTGCCAGCAGCTTAGCCCAATACGAGCAGTACTTC	CASSLAQYEQYF
TRBD2	many	TRBV12-3/TRBV12-4	TRBJ2-7	TGTGCCAGCAGTTTCAGTGGGGGGGGGGGGACCTACGAGCAGTACTTC	CASSFSGGGGTYEQYF
TRBD2	-	TRBV7-3	TRBJ2-7	TGTGCCAGCAGCTCGGGACTAGCCCACGAGCAGTACTTC	CASSSGLAHEQYF
-	-	TRBV2	TRBJ1-3	TGTGCCAGCAGTGAAGGAGCGGGGGCTGGAAACACCATATATTTT	CASSEGAGAGNTIYF
TRBD1	-	TRBV12-3/TRBV12-4	TRBJ1-2	TGTGCCAGCAGTCTCACAGGGGAGAAGGGCTACACCTTC	CASSLTGEKGYTF
-	-	TRBV7-2	TRBJ2-1	TGTGCCAGCAGCTCCAAGGGCGGGCATGAGCAGTTCTTC	CASSSKGGHEQFF
-	few	TRBV7-2	TRBJ2-3	TGTGCCAGCAGCTTAGGGTCCCTAGTTACGCAGTATTTT	CASSLGSLVTQYF
TRBD1	-	TRBV25-1	TRBJ2-3	TGTGCCAGCAGTGACACATTCGGGACAGGGACAGATACGCAGTATTTT	CASSDTFGTGTDTQYF
TRBD1	many	TRBV6-1	TRBJ1-4	TGTGCCAGCAGCCTCGGGACAGGCCTGGGGGAAAAACTGTTTTTT	CASSLGTGLGEKLFF
-	once	TRBV7-2	TRBJ2-7	TGTGCCAGCAGCTTAGTGCCCGAAAGCTCCTACGAGCAGTACTTC	CASSLVPESSYEQYF
-	-	TRBV7-6	TRBJ2-7	TGTGCCAGCAGCTTGCAGGGTTGGGACGAGCAGTACTTC	CASSLQGWDEQYF
TRBD2	once	TRBV7-2	TRBJ2-2	TGTGCCAGCAGCTTATGGACTAGCGGCAGCGGGGAGCTGTTTTTT	CASSLWTSGSGELFF
TRBD1	once	TRBV7-3	TRBJ2-5	TGTGCCAGCAGCCTACAGGGGGCTGGGGAGACCCAGTACTTC	CASSLQGAGETQYF
-	-	TRBV6-1	TRBJ2-7	TGTGCCAGCAGTTTTAACAGGGACCTCTACGAGCAGTACTTC	CASSFNRDLYEQYF
-	few	TRBV7-6	TRBJ1-1	TGTGCCAGCAGCCCCGGGGGGGGGGGTTTCGGAACTGAAGCTTTCTTT	CASSPGGGGFGTEAFF
TRBD1	-	TRBV7-2	TRBJ2-5	TGTGCCAGCAGCGCGAACAGGGGGCGGGATACGCAGTACTTC	CASSANRGRDTQYF
-	-	TRBV12-5	TRBJ2-1	TGTGCTAGTGGTTTGCCGGGGCTCTACAATGAGCAGTTCTTC	CASGLPGLYNEQFF
-	once	TRBV11-2	TRBJ2-7	TGTGCCAGCAGCTTAGACCGGTCCTACGAGCAGTACTTC	CASSLDRSYEQYF
-	-	TRBV6-2/TRBV6-3	TRBJ2-3	TGTGCCAGCAGTTACCATCTTCCGGGAGAGAGCACAGATACGCAGTATTTT	CASSYHLPGESTDTQYF
-	-	TRBV7-2	TRBJ2-5	TGTGCCAGCAGCTTAGTTGCTAGCAGGAGGGGTCAAGAGACCCAGTACTTC	CASSLVASRRGQETQYF